These T cell receptor beta chains were read from a single sample in a study of CD8 T cells in ankylosing spondylitis. TCRdb reprocessed the 5' RACE reads via MiXCR and lists one record per CDR3 protein. The table shows 100,000 to 150,000 distinct CDR3 sequences, with 17% occurring only once. The specimen sequenced was blood, either unsorted or a sorted T cell fraction (not recorded which). Receptor source: a male donor with ankylosing spondylitis. Each CDR3 is given with its conserved first and last residue. Each record gives: D gene, clone size, J gene, CDR3 length, V gene, CDR3 protein. A D gene is named only where the DNA matches it firmly. Clone sizes are given selectively: once, few, many, or a class where the clone is expanded.

D gene: TRBD1; clone size: .; J gene: TRBJ1-1; CDR3 length: 16; V gene: TRBV4-1; CDR3 protein: CASSPRDRPLDTEAFF
D gene: TRBD2; clone size: few; J gene: TRBJ2-5; CDR3 length: 15; V gene: TRBV7-9; CDR3 protein: CASSLGLAGAETQYF
D gene: .; clone size: few; J gene: TRBJ2-3; CDR3 length: 13; V gene: TRBV9; CDR3 protein: CASSVDSPDTQYF
D gene: TRBD1; clone size: .; J gene: TRBJ1-5; CDR3 length: 12; V gene: TRBV12-3/TRBV12-4; CDR3 protein: CASTLRGQPQHF
D gene: .; clone size: few; J gene: TRBJ2-7; CDR3 length: 15; V gene: TRBV25-1; CDR3 protein: CASSLQGLSSYEQYF
D gene: .; clone size: .; J gene: TRBJ2-7; CDR3 length: 14; V gene: TRBV28; CDR3 protein: CASSYRAFTYEQYF
D gene: .; clone size: many; J gene: TRBJ1-1; CDR3 length: 16; V gene: TRBV27; CDR3 protein: CASSHLQTGLNTEAFF
D gene: TRBD2; clone size: .; J gene: TRBJ2-1; CDR3 length: 15; V gene: TRBV3-1; CDR3 protein: CASSPGLAVRYEQFF
D gene: .; clone size: few; J gene: TRBJ2-3; CDR3 length: 15; V gene: TRBV29-1; CDR3 protein: CSVVGEAGNTDTQYF
D gene: TRBD1; clone size: few; J gene: TRBJ1-2; CDR3 length: 15; V gene: TRBV4-1; CDR3 protein: CASKKGATATHGYTF
D gene: .; clone size: .; J gene: TRBJ1-1; CDR3 length: 11; V gene: TRBV27; CDR3 protein: CATYRGTEAFF
D gene: .; clone size: .; J gene: TRBJ2-7; CDR3 length: 16; V gene: TRBV9; CDR3 protein: CASSVAALPAPYEQYF
D gene: .; clone size: few; J gene: TRBJ2-7; CDR3 length: 14; V gene: TRBV9; CDR3 protein: CASSVGSASYEQYF
D gene: .; clone size: few; J gene: TRBJ2-7; CDR3 length: 14; V gene: TRBV27; CDR3 protein: CASSLNRADYEQYF
D gene: .; clone size: .; J gene: TRBJ2-1; CDR3 length: 17; V gene: TRBV15; CDR3 protein: CATSRDRATRIDDEQFF
D gene: .; clone size: .; J gene: TRBJ2-6; CDR3 length: 14; V gene: TRBV27; CDR3 protein: CASSFVSGANVLTF
D gene: .; clone size: many; J gene: TRBJ2-2; CDR3 length: 12; V gene: TRBV2; CDR3 protein: CASLRTLGELFF
D gene: TRBD2; clone size: few; J gene: TRBJ2-1; CDR3 length: 15; V gene: TRBV7-9; CDR3 protein: CASITIAGFGNEQFF
D gene: .; clone size: .; J gene: TRBJ1-1; CDR3 length: 15; V gene: TRBV4-1; CDR3 protein: CASSHQDGGHTEAFF
D gene: .; clone size: .; J gene: TRBJ2-3; CDR3 length: 18; V gene: TRBV12-3/TRBV12-4; CDR3 protein: CASSNAPGTPLTPRAQYF
D gene: .; clone size: .; J gene: TRBJ2-2; CDR3 length: 11; V gene: TRBV20-1; CDR3 protein: CSAQEAGELFF
D gene: .; clone size: .; J gene: TRBJ1-1; CDR3 length: 13; V gene: TRBV24-1; CDR3 protein: CATSDFRGTEAFF
D gene: TRBD1; clone size: many; J gene: TRBJ2-1; CDR3 length: 15; V gene: TRBV29-1; CDR3 protein: CSSRGGQDTYNEQFF
D gene: TRBD1; clone size: .; J gene: TRBJ2-1; CDR3 length: 13; V gene: TRBV10-2; CDR3 protein: CASSEIRGHEQFF
D gene: .; clone size: .; J gene: TRBJ2-2; CDR3 length: 14; V gene: TRBV12-3/TRBV12-4; CDR3 protein: CASRTWRHTGELFF
D gene: .; clone size: .; J gene: TRBJ2-7; CDR3 length: 15; V gene: TRBV7-9; CDR3 protein: CASSSGPPGIYEQYF
D gene: .; clone size: .; J gene: TRBJ1-1; CDR3 length: 15; V gene: TRBV29-1; CDR3 protein: CSVESSGQGNTEAFF
D gene: .; clone size: .; J gene: TRBJ2-7; CDR3 length: 12; V gene: TRBV3-1; CDR3 protein: CASSRQNYEQYF
D gene: TRBD1; clone size: many; J gene: TRBJ2-1; CDR3 length: 19; V gene: TRBV4-1; CDR3 protein: CASSQEPGQGRIYYNEQFF
D gene: .; clone size: few; J gene: TRBJ2-7; CDR3 length: 16; V gene: TRBV6-5; CDR3 protein: CASSSSPATLGYEQYF
D gene: TRBD2; clone size: .; J gene: TRBJ2-7; CDR3 length: 17; V gene: TRBV28; CDR3 protein: CASSLLLGGLAGDEQYF
D gene: TRBD1; clone size: few; J gene: TRBJ2-1; CDR3 length: 14; V gene: TRBV18; CDR3 protein: CASSPGQSGDEQFF
D gene: .; clone size: .; J gene: TRBJ2-1; CDR3 length: 12; V gene: TRBV19; CDR3 protein: CATLGLSNEQFF
D gene: .; clone size: .; J gene: TRBJ1-1; CDR3 length: 16; V gene: TRBV10-3; CDR3 protein: CATYGSTEHSNTEAFF
D gene: TRBD2; clone size: many; J gene: TRBJ2-1; CDR3 length: 16; V gene: TRBV20-1; CDR3 protein: CSARLLAGDEWDEQFF
D gene: TRBD1; clone size: .; J gene: TRBJ1-6; CDR3 length: 15; V gene: TRBV4-2; CDR3 protein: CASSQVTGGFVPLHF
D gene: .; clone size: .; J gene: TRBJ2-7; CDR3 length: 15; V gene: TRBV27; CDR3 protein: CASSLTHREAYEQYF
D gene: .; clone size: few; J gene: TRBJ2-7; CDR3 length: 15; V gene: TRBV7-9; CDR3 protein: CASSLGQQGAYEQYF
D gene: .; clone size: .; J gene: TRBJ1-6; CDR3 length: 13; V gene: TRBV27; CDR3 protein: CASSWRVNSPLHF
D gene: .; clone size: .; J gene: TRBJ1-1; CDR3 length: 13; V gene: TRBV7-9; CDR3 protein: CASSSPPGTEAFF
D gene: .; clone size: .; J gene: TRBJ1-1; CDR3 length: 16; V gene: TRBV4-2; CDR3 protein: CASSQGGWGQGTEAFF
D gene: .; clone size: .; J gene: TRBJ1-2; CDR3 length: 8; V gene: TRBV12-3/TRBV12-4; CDR3 protein: CASSDKLF
D gene: .; clone size: .; J gene: TRBJ2-3; CDR3 length: 16; V gene: TRBV14; CDR3 protein: CASSHLRGDRTDTQYF
D gene: .; clone size: few; J gene: TRBJ2-5; CDR3 length: 12; V gene: TRBV6-1; CDR3 protein: CASSETGETQYF
D gene: TRBD2; clone size: .; J gene: TRBJ2-5; CDR3 length: 14; V gene: TRBV20-1; CDR3 protein: CSASLAGDKKTQYF
D gene: .; clone size: few; J gene: TRBJ2-5; CDR3 length: 14; V gene: TRBV9; CDR3 protein: CASSPVVNQETQYF
D gene: TRBD2; clone size: .; J gene: TRBJ2-3; CDR3 length: 14; V gene: TRBV7-3; CDR3 protein: CASSLAGGINTQYF
D gene: .; clone size: few; J gene: TRBJ1-1; CDR3 length: 15; V gene: TRBV4-1; CDR3 protein: CASSQTRASGTEAFF
D gene: TRBD2; clone size: .; J gene: TRBJ2-1; CDR3 length: 20; V gene: TRBV11-2; CDR3 protein: CASSLVNAGGAGGNHNEQFF
D gene: TRBD1; clone size: once; J gene: TRBJ2-1; CDR3 length: 14; V gene: TRBV6-1; CDR3 protein: CASEPGQGIDEQFF
D gene: .; clone size: .; J gene: TRBJ1-5; CDR3 length: 14; V gene: TRBV28; CDR3 protein: CASSYQGYNQPQHF
D gene: .; clone size: .; J gene: TRBJ1-6; CDR3 length: 17; V gene: TRBV9; CDR3 protein: CASSPSAGDSYNSPLHF
D gene: .; clone size: few; J gene: TRBJ2-5; CDR3 length: 13; V gene: TRBV28; CDR3 protein: CASKGVGMETQYF